The rows below give T cell receptor beta chains drawn from one sample of a study of cytomegalovirus exposure and HLA in healthy donors. The assay was immunoSEQ multiplex PCR, and TCRdb's table has in-frame clones only and misses some. The data hold over 110,000 clones, with around 78% observed a single time. The sequencing sample was made of PBMCs. The receptor source for this set is a woman aged 18 to 35 in good health and CMV-seropositive. Each CDR3 is given with its conserved first and last residue. A D gene is named only where the DNA matches it firmly. The size of a clone is reported for some rows only, either as once, few or many, or as a class for expanded clones.

d_call	j_call	cdr3_length	v_call	clone_size	cdr3_nt	cdr3_aa
NA	TRBJ2-2	13	TRBV5-5	NA	TGTGCCAGCAGCTGGAGACGTTCCGGGGAGCTGTTTTTT	CASSWRRSGELFF
TRBD1	TRBJ1-5	19	TRBV4-2	NA	TGTGCCAGCAGCCACCCACAAAACCGGGACAGGGGTTGGAATCAGCCCCAGCATTTT	CASSHPQNRDRGWNQPQHF
TRBD1	TRBJ1-1	15	TRBV7-6	once	TGTGCCAGCAGCCTCAGGACAGGGTCGGGCACTGAAGCTTTCTTT	CASSLRTGSGTEAFF
NA	TRBJ1-2	13	TRBV5-1	NA	TGCGCCAGCAGTCCCCAGGGTTTCGATGGCTACACCTTC	CASSPQGFDGYTF
NA	TRBJ1-5	16	TRBV19	NA	TGTGCCAGTAGTAGTGGAGCGGCCCTGCAAGATCAGCCCCAGCATTTT	CASSSGAALQDQPQHF
NA	TRBJ2-1	15	TRBV5-1	NA	TGCGCCAGCAGCTTGGAGGGGCTCTCCTACAATGAGCAGTTCTTC	CASSLEGLSYNEQFF
TRBD1	TRBJ1-2	14	TRBV2	once	TGTGCCAGCAGTGAATTGTGGACAGGAGATGGCTACACCTTC	CASSELWTGDGYTF
NA	TRBJ1-5	15	TRBV5-6	NA	TGTGCCAGCAGCTTGGGAATCAGGGCCGGTCAGCCCCAGCATTTT	CASSLGIRAGQPQHF
NA	TRBJ1-4	14	TRBV6-5	NA	TGTGCCAGCAGTGATTGGCAAACTAATGAAAAACTGTTTTTT	CASSDWQTNEKLFF
TRBD1	TRBJ1-6	15	TRBV30	NA	TGTGCCTGGACCCTAAAGGACAGGGATAATTCACCCCTCCACTTT	CAWTLKDRDNSPLHF
TRBD1	TRBJ2-7	17	TRBV5-1	few	TGCGCCAGCAGCTACTGGACAGGGGGAGGCATAGGCTACGAGCAGTACTTC	CASSYWTGGGIGYEQYF
NA	TRBJ2-1	13	TRBV2	NA	TGTGCCAGCGGCCGCGACAGGTACAATGAGCAGTTCTTC	CASGRDRYNEQFF
NA	TRBJ1-4	14	TRBV5-1	NA	TGCGCCAGCAGCTTGAGAGGGGGTAATGAAAAACTGTTTTTT	CASSLRGGNEKLFF
NA	TRBJ1-2	18	TRBV25-1	NA	TGTGCCAGCAGTGAGAGGAGGGTCTCAGGGTTTAAAGATTATGGCTACACCTTC	CASSERRVSGFKDYGYTF
NA	TRBJ1-1	13	TRBV7-9	NA	TGTGCCAGCAGCACACAGGGGAACACTGAAGCTTTCTTT	CASSTQGNTEAFF
TRBD1	TRBJ2-2	16	TRBV19	NA	TGTGCCAGTAGTCTCCGGGACAGGGTCCCCACCGGGGAGCTGTTTTTT	CASSLRDRVPTGELFF
TRBD1	TRBJ1-1	13	TRBV18	few	TGTGCCAGCTCATATGACAGGGACACTGAAGCTTTCTTT	CASSYDRDTEAFF
TRBD1	TRBJ2-3	15	TRBV5-8	NA	TGTGCCAGCAGCCCGCGACAGGGGGCAACAGATACGCAGTATTTT	CASSPRQGATDTQYF
NA	TRBJ2-4	16	TRBV28	NA	TGTGCCAGCAGTTTGGGGGGATTGGGTTTCAAAAACATTCAGTACTTC	CASSLGGLGFKNIQYF
NA	TRBJ2-3	15	TRBV6-4	NA	TGTGCCAGCAGGGCGGGGCAAACTAGCACAGATACGCAGTATTTT	CASRAGQTSTDTQYF
NA	TRBJ2-1	16	TRBV7-8	NA	TGTGCCAGCAGCTCCCCAGGGGGGATCTCCTACAATGAGCAGTTCTTC	CASSSPGGISYNEQFF
NA	TRBJ1-5	15	TRBV2	once	TGTGCCAGCACCCACCGTTTGGGCAGCAATCAGCCCCAGCATTTT	CASTHRLGSNQPQHF
NA	TRBJ2-4	15	TRBV5-4	NA	TGTGCCAGCAGCTTAGTACAGGGCGATTCAAACATTCAGTACTTC	CASSLVQGDSNIQYF
NA	TRBJ2-7	14	TRBV18	NA	TGTGCCAGCTCAACCCAGGGTAATTCGTACGAGCAGTACTTC	CASSTQGNSYEQYF
TRBD2	TRBJ2-3	14	TRBV27	NA	TGTGCCAGCAGTCCAGGACTAGCAACAGATACGCAGTATTTT	CASSPGLATDTQYF
NA	TRBJ1-2	11	TRBV19	once	TGTGCCAGTACTGGGGGGGTCGGCTACACCTTC	CASTGGVGYTF
NA	TRBJ1-1	15	TRBV10-2	NA	TGCGCCAGCAGTGAATTGCCCAGCGGGAACACTGAAGCTTTCTTT	CASSELPSGNTEAFF
NA	TRBJ2-2	17	TRBV13	once	TGTGCCAGCAGCTCAATGGGTAGCGGAGATGTCCCCGGGGAGCTGTTTTTT	CASSSMGSGDVPGELFF
NA	TRBJ2-7	11	TRBV7-9	NA	TGTGCCAGCAGCTTCGGTGGCGAGCAGTACTTC	CASSFGGEQYF
NA	TRBJ1-1	16	TRBV7-2	NA	TGTGCCAGCAGCTTAGGACAGCACCTTATGAACACTGAAGCTTTCTTT	CASSLGQHLMNTEAFF
TRBD1	TRBJ1-1	15	TRBV10-3	few	TGTGCCATCGGGGGACAGGGGGCGGGGAACACTGAAGCTTTCTTT	CAIGGQGAGNTEAFF
TRBD2	TRBJ2-5	14	TRBV5-1	NA	TGCGCCAGCAGCGTGACGGGGGGGGGAGAGACCCAGTACTTC	CASSVTGGGETQYF
NA	TRBJ2-4	14	TRBV5-8	once	TGTGCCAGCAACAGGCGTTTGGTCCAGAACATTCAGTACTTC	CASNRRLVQNIQYF
NA	TRBJ2-1	15	TRBV28	NA	TGTGCCAGCAGTTTGTCGGGGGGCCTCACTAATGAGCAGTTCTTC	CASSLSGGLTNEQFF
TRBD2	TRBJ2-1	15	TRBV10-3	NA	TGTGCCATCAGCCCCTCGACTAGCGGGGGAAATGAGCAGTTCTTC	CAISPSTSGGNEQFF
NA	TRBJ2-1	14	TRBV2	NA	TGTGCCAGCAGCGCTGCCCAGGGGGGCAATGAGCAGTTCTTC	CASSAAQGGNEQFF
NA	TRBJ2-5	13	TRBV6-6	NA	TGTGCCAGCAGTTATCTGGGCCGGGAGACCCAGTACTTC	CASSYLGRETQYF
TRBD1	TRBJ1-6	17	TRBV2	NA	TGTGCCAGCAGCTTAGACAGGGGGCGTAGGTACGGTTCACCCCTCCACTTT	CASSLDRGRRYGSPLHF
NA	TRBJ2-5	15	TRBV5-1	NA	TGCGCCAGCAGCGTGGACGGGGTTTCGAGGGAGACCCAGTACTTC	CASSVDGVSRETQYF
TRBD1	TRBJ2-7	13	TRBV5-1	NA	TGCGCCAGCAGCTCGGACAGGGGAAGGGATCCGTACTTC	CASSSDRGRDPYF
NA	TRBJ2-5	13	TRBV7-2	NA	TGTGCCAGCAGCTTATGGCAAACGGAGACCCAGTACTTC	CASSLWQTETQYF
TRBD1	TRBJ2-4	17	TRBV19	NA	TGTGCCAGTAGTGAAATGGGAACAGGGGGTCGCGGGAACATTCAGTACTTC	CASSEMGTGGRGNIQYF
NA	TRBJ1-2	15	TRBV4-3	NA	TGCGCCAGCAGCCAAGTAGTACTGCTTAACTATGGCTACACCTTC	CASSQVVLLNYGYTF
NA	TRBJ1-1	16	TRBV10-3	few	TGTGCCATCAGTGAACTTCTACAGGGTTTAGCCACTGAAGCTTTCTTT	CAISELLQGLATEAFF
NA	TRBJ1-4	13	TRBV19	NA	TGTGCCAGTAGTGAAATAAGCGGTGAAAAACTGTTTTTT	CASSEISGEKLFF
TRBD2	TRBJ2-3	16	TRBV5-1	NA	TGCGCCAGCAGCTTGGCTGGCGGGGGGGCCACAGATACGCAGTATTTT	CASSLAGGGATDTQYF
NA	TRBJ1-6	14	TRBV6-1	NA	TGTGCCAGCAGTGGCGGGTCCCAAGGGCCACCCCTCCACTTT	CASSGGSQGPPLHF
NA	TRBJ1-6	15	TRBV18	NA	TGTGCCAGCTCTCCAATGCAGGATGGGTCTTCACCCCTCCACTTT	CASSPMQDGSSPLHF
TRBD2	TRBJ2-7	16	TRBV5-1	NA	TGCGCCAGCAGCGCGGGGGGACTAGCGGGCTCCTACGAGCAGTACTTC	CASSAGGLAGSYEQYF
TRBD1	TRBJ2-3	19	TRBV4-3	NA	TGCGCCAGCAGCCAAGATCCTCCCGGACAGGGATTTAGGACAGATACGCAGTATTTT	CASSQDPPGQGFRTDTQYF
TRBD2	TRBJ2-3	16	TRBV5-1	NA	TGCGCCAGCAGCTGGGACACTAGCGGAAGCACAGATACGCAGTATTTT	CASSWDTSGSTDTQYF
NA	TRBJ1-5	17	TRBV27	NA	TGTGCCAGCAGTTTATCTATTATGAGAGGGTTGCGTCAGCCCCAGCATTTT	CASSLSIMRGLRQPQHF
NA	TRBJ1-2	14	TRBV7-2	NA	TGTGCCAGCAGCTTATTAGGACATAACTATGGCTACACCTTC	CASSLLGHNYGYTF
TRBD1	TRBJ1-1	16	TRBV9	NA	TGTGCCAGCAGCGTAGGGGGACAGGGGGGCAAGAGGGAAGCTTTCTTT	CASSVGGQGGKREAFF
TRBD1	TRBJ2-7	14	TRBV28	few	TGTGCCAGTCTCCGAGGGGACAGAGTCTACGAGCAGTACTTC	CASLRGDRVYEQYF
NA	TRBJ2-2	17	TRBV4-2	NA	TGTGCCAGCAGCCAAGATAGGGCGGGAAACCTGGCCGGGGAGCTGTTTTTT	CASSQDRAGNLAGELFF